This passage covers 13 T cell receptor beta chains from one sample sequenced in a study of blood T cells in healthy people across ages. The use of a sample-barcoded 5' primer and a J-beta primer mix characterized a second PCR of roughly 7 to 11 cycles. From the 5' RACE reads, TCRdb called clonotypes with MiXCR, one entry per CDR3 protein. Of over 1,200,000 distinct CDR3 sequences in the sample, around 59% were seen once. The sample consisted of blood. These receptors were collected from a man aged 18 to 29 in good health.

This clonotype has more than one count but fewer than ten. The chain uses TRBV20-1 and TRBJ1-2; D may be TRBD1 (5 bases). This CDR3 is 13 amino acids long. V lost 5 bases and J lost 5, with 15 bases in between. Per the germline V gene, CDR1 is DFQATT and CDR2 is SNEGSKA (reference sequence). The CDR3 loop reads CSAEPGGGYGYTF. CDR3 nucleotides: TGCAGTGCTGAACCGGGGGGAGGGTATGGCTACACCTTC.

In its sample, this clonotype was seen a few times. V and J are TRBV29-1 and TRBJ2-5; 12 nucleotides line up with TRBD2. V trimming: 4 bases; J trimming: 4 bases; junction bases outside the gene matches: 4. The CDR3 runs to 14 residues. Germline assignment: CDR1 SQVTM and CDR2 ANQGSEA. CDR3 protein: CSVASGGDVETQYF. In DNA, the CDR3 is TGCAGCGTTGCTAGCGGGGGGGACGTAGAGACCCAGTACTTC.

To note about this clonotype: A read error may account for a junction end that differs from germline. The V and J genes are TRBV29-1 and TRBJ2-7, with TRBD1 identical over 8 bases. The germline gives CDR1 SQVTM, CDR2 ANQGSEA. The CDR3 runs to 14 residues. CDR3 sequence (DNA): TGCAGCGTTCTTAGCCGGCAGGGGGCTTACGAGCAGTATTTC. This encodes CSVLSRQGAYEQYF.

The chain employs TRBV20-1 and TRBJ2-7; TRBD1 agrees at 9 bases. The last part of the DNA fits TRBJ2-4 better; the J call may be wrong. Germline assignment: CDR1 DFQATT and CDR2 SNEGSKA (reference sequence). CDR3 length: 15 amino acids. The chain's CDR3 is CSATEDRGLENIQYF. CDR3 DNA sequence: TGCAGTGCTACTGAGGACAGGGGTCTGGAAAACATTCAGTACTTC.

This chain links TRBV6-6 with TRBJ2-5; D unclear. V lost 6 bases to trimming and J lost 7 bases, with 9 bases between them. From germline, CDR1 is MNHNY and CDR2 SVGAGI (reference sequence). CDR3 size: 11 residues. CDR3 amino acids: CASSDMGTQYF. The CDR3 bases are TGTGCCAGCAGCGACATGGGGACCCAGTACTTC.

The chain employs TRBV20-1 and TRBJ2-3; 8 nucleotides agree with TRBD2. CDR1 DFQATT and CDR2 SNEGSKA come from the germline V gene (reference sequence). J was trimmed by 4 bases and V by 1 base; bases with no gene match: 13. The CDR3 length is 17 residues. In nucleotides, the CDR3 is TGCAGTGCTAGAGCCATCCACTGGAGCGGGAGTTCAGATACGCAGTATTTT. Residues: CSARAIHWSGSSDTQYF.

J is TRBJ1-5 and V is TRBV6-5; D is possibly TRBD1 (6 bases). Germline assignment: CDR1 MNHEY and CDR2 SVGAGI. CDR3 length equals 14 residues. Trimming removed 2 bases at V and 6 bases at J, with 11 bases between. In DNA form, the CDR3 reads TGTGCCAGCAGTTACGACGGGGGCGGTCAGCCCCAGCATTTT. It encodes CASSYDGGGQPQHF.

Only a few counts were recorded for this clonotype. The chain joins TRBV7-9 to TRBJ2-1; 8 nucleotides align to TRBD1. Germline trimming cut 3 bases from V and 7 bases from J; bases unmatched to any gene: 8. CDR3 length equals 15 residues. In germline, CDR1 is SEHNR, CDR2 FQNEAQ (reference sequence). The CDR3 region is CASSLGQGASNEQFF. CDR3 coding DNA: TGTGCCAGCAGCTTGGGGCAGGGGGCGAGTAATGAGCAGTTCTTC.

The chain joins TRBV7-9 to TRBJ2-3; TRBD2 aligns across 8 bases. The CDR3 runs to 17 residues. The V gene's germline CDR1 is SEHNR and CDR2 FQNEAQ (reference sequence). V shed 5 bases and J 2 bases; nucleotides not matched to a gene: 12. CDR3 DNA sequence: TGTGCCAGCAGCCAAGTAACTAGCGGAGCTACCACAGATACGCAGTATTTT. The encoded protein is CASSQVTSGATTDTQYF.

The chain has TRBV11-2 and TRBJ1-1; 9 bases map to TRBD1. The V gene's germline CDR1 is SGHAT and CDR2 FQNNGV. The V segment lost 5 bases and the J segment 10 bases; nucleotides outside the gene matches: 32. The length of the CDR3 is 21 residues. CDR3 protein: CASSPYITWVGNRDREKGAFF. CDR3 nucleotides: TGTGCCAGCAGCCCTTATATTACGTGGGTGGGGAACCGGGACAGGGAAAAGGGAGCTTTCTTT.

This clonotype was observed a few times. The CDR3 protein is CATSRGGTAHEQYF. CDR3 nucleotides: TGTGCCACCAGCAGAGGCGGGACGGCCCACGAGCAGTACTTC. V gene TRBV15 combines with J gene TRBJ2-7, with D possibly being TRBD2 (6 bases). This CDR3 has 14 residues. V was shortened by 1 base and J by 5 bases, with 12 bases between the two germline ends. Germline V gene lookup returns CDR1 LNHNV and CDR2 YYDKDF (reference sequence). Based on the CDR3 plus reference TRBV15 and TRBJ2-7, the full variable domain is DAMVIQNPRYQVTQFGKPVTLSCSQTLNHNVMYWYQQKSSQAPKLLFHYYDKDFNNEADTPDNFQSRRPNTSFCFLDIRSPGLGDTAMYLCATSRGGTAHEQYFGPGTRLTVT.

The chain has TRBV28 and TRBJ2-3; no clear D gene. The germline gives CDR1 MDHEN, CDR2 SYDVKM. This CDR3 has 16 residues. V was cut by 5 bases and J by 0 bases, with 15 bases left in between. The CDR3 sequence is CASSTTRLPSTDTQYF. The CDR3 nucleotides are TGTGCCAGCAGTACTACTCGTCTCCCGAGCACAGATACGCAGTATTTT.

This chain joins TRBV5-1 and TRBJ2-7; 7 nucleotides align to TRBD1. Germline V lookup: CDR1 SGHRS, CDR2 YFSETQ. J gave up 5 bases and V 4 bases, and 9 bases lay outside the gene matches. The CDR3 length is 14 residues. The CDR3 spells CASSTGQNVNEQYF. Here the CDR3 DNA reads TGCGCCAGCAGCACGGGACAGAACGTTAACGAGCAGTACTTC.